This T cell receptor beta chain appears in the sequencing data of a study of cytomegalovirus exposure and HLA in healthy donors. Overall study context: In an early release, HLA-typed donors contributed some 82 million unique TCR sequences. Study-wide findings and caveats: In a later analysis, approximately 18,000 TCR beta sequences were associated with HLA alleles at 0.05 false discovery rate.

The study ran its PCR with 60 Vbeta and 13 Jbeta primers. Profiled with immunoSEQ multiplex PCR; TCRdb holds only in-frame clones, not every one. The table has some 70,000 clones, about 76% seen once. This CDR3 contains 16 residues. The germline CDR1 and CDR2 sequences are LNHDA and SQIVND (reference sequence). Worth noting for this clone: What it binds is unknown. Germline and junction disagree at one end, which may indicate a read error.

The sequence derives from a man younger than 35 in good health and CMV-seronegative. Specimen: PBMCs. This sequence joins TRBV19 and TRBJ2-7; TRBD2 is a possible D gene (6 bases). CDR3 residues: CATSMGGTASLYEQYF. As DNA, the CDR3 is TGTGCCACTAGTATGGGCGGGACGGCTTCCCTCTACGAGCAGTACTTC.